The clone carrying this T cell receptor (beta chain) has at least ten counts. The library attached unique molecular identifiers to individual cDNA molecules. Source study methods: Sample TCR counts, which ranged from 23,224 to 690,600, had a median of roughly 99,000. TCRdb used MiXCR to reprocess the RACE reads, holding one entry per CDR3 protein. The V and J calls and clone size come from TCRdb's table, not from the authors' own analysis. The sample includes about 47,000 distinct CDR3 sequences, 3% to 4% of them seen just once. Time point meaning: healthy volunteer bleed at 6 weeks. Extraction of total RNA was performed on unfractionated whole blood. These data come from a study of human T cells and chemical hapten exposure. Study context: The study traced per-sample TCR yield variation mainly to small differences in pooled library volumes.

V lost 1 base, J lost 4 bases, and 13 bases lay in between. CDR3 length equals 15 residues. Germline V gene sequence: CDR1 SNHLY, CDR2 FYNNEI. The chain has TRBV2 and TRBJ2-5, with D unresolved. Sequences were obtained from whole blood. This receptor was taken from a human donor in good health. Some clones in this sample may be carry-over from other donors' samples. CDR3 sequence: CASSEGVTSVETQYF. CDR3 sequence (DNA): TGTGCCAGCAGTGAAGGCGTCACGTCGGTAGAGACCCAGTACTTC.